This T cell receptor (beta chain) was captured by sequencing in a study of blood T cell repertoires in COVID-19. On the study more broadly: Sample material is recorded as cDNA or gDNA derived from T cells, B-cell-depleted T cells, or PBMCs.

This table comes from immunoSEQ multiplex PCR, and its TCRdb copy is limited to in-frame clones, with some not included. The table records 140,000 to 150,000 clones, over 75% of them present only once. The CDR3 loop spans 16 amino acids. The germline V gene encodes CDR1 SGDLS and CDR2 YYNGEE. V lost 4 bases to trimming and J lost 0 bases, with 14 bases between them. Sequenced material: PBMCs or T cells enriched from blood (not recorded which). This TCR came from a woman aged 25-40 years with acute COVID-19. The V and J genes are TRBV9 and TRBJ1-3; D is perhaps TRBD1 (5 bases). CDR3 sequence (DNA): TGTGCCAGCAGCACTGGACCCGGGGGCTCTGGAAACACCATATATTTT. Translation gives CASSTGPGGSGNTIYF.